Sequencing of this T cell receptor beta chain was carried out in a study of control samples from healthy donors and cancer patients. The CDR3 is 14 residues long. Deletions cut 4 bases from V and 0 bases from J, with 9 bases between. Germline loops: CDR1 LGHDT, CDR2 YNNKEL (reference sequence). Clones were read by immunoSEQ multiplex PCR, and TCRdb kept only the in-frame ones, dropping some. The sample holds under 150,000 clones, about 95% seen once. This sequence was found in a man aged 30 to 45 in good health. Sequencing was done on a sample of blood. This chain connects TRBV3-1 (or the pseudogene TRBV3-2) to TRBJ1-1; no clear D gene. The CDR3 spells CASSPRSMNTEAFF. The CDR3 DNA reads TGTGCCAGCAGCCCCCGCAGTATGAACACTGAAGCTTTCTTT.